The source of this T cell receptor (beta chain) is a study of blood T cell repertoires in COVID-19. Study overall: Researchers got acute and convalescent COVID-19 samples from the United States, Italy and Spain. Sample material is recorded as cDNA or gDNA derived from T cells, B-cell-depleted T cells, or PBMCs.

Per the original methods: From reference gene primer amplification, estimates of nucleated cell counts were derived. Sequencing used immunoSEQ multiplex PCR; TCRdb keeps in-frame clones, though not all of them. V and J calls and clone size are those listed in that table; D and trimming were worked out from the DNA. The sample includes roughly 350,000 clones, roughly 88% seen only once; the top ten take more than 3%. The CDR3 extends over 17 amino acids. Germline V lookup: CDR1 LGHNA, CDR2 YSLEER. Trimming cost V 0 bases and J 7 bases; bases outside gene matches: 8. This receptor was obtained from a woman in her forties or fifties with active or convalescent COVID-19. The V and J genes are TRBV4-3 and TRBJ2-1; TRBD2 aligns across 11 bases. Input material: peripheral blood. The CDR3 sequence is CASSQENSGGAWNEQFF. As DNA, the CDR3 is TGCGCCAGCAGCCAAGAGAATAGCGGGGGGGCCTGGAATGAGCAGTTCTTC.